The 22 T cell receptor beta chains in this list originate from one sample, sequenced in a study of T cells in Graves' hyperthyroidism and ophthalmopathy. Amplified regions were TCR beta CDR3 sequences from RNA transcripts. The HTBI primer set served for first-round RT-PCR of the TCR CDR3. From the multiplex PCR reads, TCRdb called clonotypes with MiXCR, one entry per CDR3 protein. Altogether about 400,000 distinct CDR3 sequences are present, 15% to 18% being singletons, with the ten largest covering 11% to 15%. Sequencing was done on a sample of blood. The receptor source for this set is a woman younger than 30 with Graves' hyperthyroidism.

Points on this clonotype: This may stem from a read error, because a much larger clone lies one nucleotide away. The V gene is TRBV15, the J gene TRBJ1-2; D remains unclear. In germline, CDR1 is LNHNV, CDR2 YYDKDF (reference sequence). The CDR3 consists of 14 residues. The V end lost 5 bases, the J end lost 6 bases, and 16 bases lay between the germline ends. The CDR3 reads CATSPQDPQDGYTF. The CDR3 DNA is TGTGCCACCAGCCCCCAGGACCCCCAAGATGGCTACACCTTC.

On this clonotype itself: Being one base from a much bigger clone, this may be a read error. The CDR3 loop reads CASSLGTGGAGEAFF. CDR3 nucleotides: TGTGCCAGCAGTTTAGGGACAGGGGGTGCAGGTGAAGCTTTCTTT. This chain connects TRBV27 to TRBJ1-1, with TRBD1 matching over 11 bases. The CDR3 spans 15 residues. CDR1 MNHEY and CDR2 SMNVEV come from the germline V gene (reference sequence). V lost 2 bases and J lost 7; bases outside the gene matches: 6.

This clonotype was picked up many times. V is TRBV2 and J is TRBJ1-3; D not resolved. There are 15 residues in the CDR3. Trimming took 4 bases from V and 0 from J, leaving 10 bases between them. The germline CDR1 and CDR2 sequences are SNHLY and FYNNEI. CDR3 loop: CASSVQSGSGNTIYF. The CDR3 coding sequence is TGTGCCAGCAGTGTGCAATCAGGCTCTGGAAACACCATATATTTT.

This clonotype was found many times. The chain recombines TRBV20-1 with TRBJ2-5; TRBD2 aligns across 8 bases. V was clipped by 2 bases and J by 5 bases; unmatched bases: 1. Germline CDR1 DFQATT, CDR2 SNEGSKA (reference sequence). This CDR3 has 12 residues. DNA of the CDR3: TGCAGTGCTAGAAGGACTAGCGAGACCCAGTACTTC. It codes for CSARRTSETQYF.

The chain joins TRBV3-1 to TRBJ2-1, with TRBD2 matching over 16 bases. Germline values: CDR1 LGHDT, CDR2 YNNKEL (reference sequence). The CDR3 sequence is 17 residues long. V lost 2 bases, J lost 5 bases, and 3 bases stayed unmatched. The CDR3 spells CASSQPGLAGGNNEQFF. DNA for the CDR3: TGTGCCAGCAGCCAACCGGGACTAGCGGGGGGGAACAATGAGCAGTTCTTC.

This clonotype was observed many times. The chain joins TRBV5-6 to TRBJ2-6; 7 nucleotides agree with TRBD1. V gave up 1 base and J gave up 3 bases; unmatched junction bases: 7. Germline V gene data show CDR1 as SGHDT and CDR2 as YYEEEE. CDR3 size: 17 residues. CDR3 region: CASSLMTGLGGANVLTF. DNA for the CDR3: TGTGCCAGCAGCTTGATGACAGGGTTAGGTGGGGCCAACGTCCTGACTTTC.

The chain combines TRBV19 with TRBJ1-1, with unresolved D. Trimming shortened V by 8 bases and J by 3 bases, and 16 bases separated the two germline ends. This CDR3 comprises 14 residues. Germline V CDR1 and CDR2: LNHDA, SQIVND (reference sequence). The DNA of the CDR3 is TGTGCCAGTTTCCAAGACGGGGAGGACACTGAAGCTTTCTTT. Translating it yields CASFQDGEDTEAFF.

This clonotype was observed many times. The chain carries TRBV11-2 and TRBJ2-5; 7 nucleotides match TRBD1. Germline lookup yields CDR1 SGHAT and CDR2 FQNNGV. The CDR3 runs 15 residues. The junction had 4 bases not matched to a gene; V was cut back by 0 bases and J by 3 bases. CDR3 in DNA: TGTGCCAGCAGCTTAGACGGACAGGCTGAAGAGACCCAGTACTTC. Translating it yields CASSLDGQAEETQYF.

Comments on this clonotype: This likely comes from a read error, as the CDR3 has no conserved phenylalanine or tryptophan at its end. The chain has TRBV13 and TRBJ1-1; D perhaps matches TRBD1 (5 bases). V lost 2 bases and J 7 bases, leaving 11 bases between the germline ends. Per the germline V gene, CDR1 is PRHDT and CDR2 is FYEKMQ (reference sequence). This CDR3 region has 13 residues. The CDR3 DNA follows: TGTGCCAGCAGCTTACAGACGAGGGGTGAAGCTTTCCTT. Translating gives CASSLQTRGEAFL.

This clonotype was counted many times. The chain uses TRBV7-9 and TRBJ2-5; 7 positions match TRBD2. CDR3 length: 15 residues. Germline V gene lookup returns CDR1 SEHNR and CDR2 FQNEAQ (reference sequence). Losses at the gene ends were 5 bases for V and 1 base for J; bases not matched to a gene: 7. In DNA form, the CDR3 reads TGTGCCAGCAGCCCAACGAGCGGGGTCCAAGAGACCCAGTACTTC. Translation: CASSPTSGVQETQYF.

This clonotype was picked up many times. V gene TRBV12-3 or TRBV12-4 combines with J gene TRBJ1-5, with 7 nucleotides matching TRBD1. Germline trimming cut 8 bases from V and 0 bases from J; bases unmatched to any gene: 7. There are 15 residues in the CDR3. CDR3 nucleotide sequence: TGTGCCAGCGTCGACAGGGAGTTTAGCAATCAGCCCCAGCATTTT. This sequence encodes CASVDREFSNQPQHF.

The chain joins TRBV7-2 to TRBJ2-7, with D tentatively TRBD1 (6 bases). V shed 0 bases and J shed 3 bases, with 12 bases lying between them. The CDR3 loop spans 15 amino acids. The germline V gene encodes CDR1 SGHTA and CDR2 FQGNSA. This CDR3 reads CASSLAMPGVYEQYF. The CDR3 region has the DNA TGTGCCAGCAGCTTAGCGATGCCAGGGGTCTACGAGCAGTACTTC.

The chain has TRBV3-1 and TRBJ1-5; no definite D call. Germline CDR1 is LGHDT and CDR2 is YNNKEL (reference sequence). V gave up 1 base and J gave up 3 bases, with 13 bases separating them. The CDR3 length is 16 residues. CDR3 amino acids: CASSQGGVTINQPQHF. The DNA for the CDR3 is TGTGCCAGCAGCCAAGGCGGGGTTACCATCAATCAGCCCCAGCATTTT.

The V gene is TRBV6-2 or TRBV6-3, the J gene TRBJ2-3; D is uncertain. The germline CDR1 and CDR2 sequences are MNHEY and SVGEGT. V was trimmed by 2 bases and J by 8 bases, leaving 5 bases between them. The CDR3 consists of 11 residues. CDR3: CASSYKVTQYF. The CDR3 coding sequence is TGTGCCAGCAGTTACAAGGTTACGCAGTATTTT.

This clonotype occurred a few times. CDR3 protein: CSVARNRGYNEQFF. CDR3 coding DNA: TGCAGCGTCGCGCGCAACAGGGGTTACAATGAGCAGTTCTTC. The chain joins TRBV29-1 to TRBJ2-1; 7 bases align to TRBD1. V was clipped by 6 bases and J by 4 bases; unmatched bases: 9. CDR1 and CDR2 (germline): SQVTM, ANQGSEA. The CDR3 is made up of 14 amino acids.

This clonotype occurred a few times. The chain is built from TRBV9 and TRBJ1-5, with 7 bases identical to TRBD1. The CDR3 is made up of 12 amino acids. With V trimmed by 7 bases and J by 4 bases, 2 bases remained unmatched. The germline CDR1 and CDR2 sequences are SGDLS and YYNGEE. The CDR3 region is CASGQANQPQHF. CDR3 nucleotide sequence: TGTGCCAGCGGACAGGCAAATCAGCCCCAGCATTTT.

This clonotype has ten or more counts. The chain uses TRBV4-2 and TRBJ2-7; 12 bases fit TRBD1. The germline V gene has CDR1 LGHNA and CDR2 YNFKEQ. V trimming: 2 bases; J trimming: 6 bases; junction bases outside the gene matches: 8. The CDR3 spans 16 residues. CDR3: CASSQSPGTGGGEQYF. As DNA, the CDR3 is TGTGCCAGCAGCCAATCCCCCGGGACAGGGGGCGGCGAGCAGTACTTC.

This clonotype was recorded many times. The chain is built from TRBV6-2 or TRBV6-3 and TRBJ2-3, with D hard to call. The CDR3 has 16 residues. Looked up from germline, CDR1 is MNHEY and CDR2 is SVGEGT. Deletions cut 0 bases from V and 4 bases from J, with 14 bases between. The CDR3 reads CASSYSIVGLPDTQYF. In DNA form, the CDR3 reads TGTGCCAGCAGTTACTCGATAGTTGGGCTTCCAGATACGCAGTATTTT.

There are many counts of this clonotype. The V gene is TRBV2, the J gene TRBJ1-1, with D hard to call. The length of the CDR3 is 14 residues. CDR1 and CDR2 from the germline V gene are SNHLY and FYNNEI. V lost 5 bases and J lost 3, with 13 bases in between. This chain's CDR3 is CASSSRLIDTEAFF. CDR3 nucleotide sequence: TGTGCCAGCAGTTCCCGTCTTATTGACACTGAAGCTTTCTTT.

The chain recombines TRBV29-1 with TRBJ2-4, with 10 bases matching TRBD1. CDR3 size: 16 residues. The germline CDR1 and CDR2 sequences are SQVTM and ANQGSEA. With 6 bases clipped from V and 8 bases from J, the junction kept 16 bases outside the gene matches. The CDR3 spells CSVGKTGGHLIDIQYF. The CDR3 bases are TGCAGCGTAGGCAAGACAGGGGGCCATTTGATTGACATTCAGTACTTC.

This clonotype showed up many times. The chain is built from TRBV12-3 or TRBV12-4 and TRBJ2-1; no definite D call. The CDR3 sequence is 15 residues long. Trimming shortened V by 6 bases and J by 0 bases, and 12 bases separated the two germline ends. CDR3 sequence: CASRKGFFSYNEQFF. In DNA form, the CDR3 reads TGTGCCAGCAGAAAGGGTTTTTTCTCCTACAATGAGCAGTTCTTC.

This chain connects TRBV14 to TRBJ2-1, with D maybe TRBD2 (6 bases). This CDR3 has 14 amino acids. Trimming removed 4 bases at V and 7 bases at J, with 14 bases between. CDR1 and CDR2 (germline): SGHDN, FVKESK. CDR3 nucleotide sequence: TGTGCCAGCAGCCCTCCCCCCGGGGGTAATGAGCAGTTCTTC. This codes for CASSPPPGGNEQFF.